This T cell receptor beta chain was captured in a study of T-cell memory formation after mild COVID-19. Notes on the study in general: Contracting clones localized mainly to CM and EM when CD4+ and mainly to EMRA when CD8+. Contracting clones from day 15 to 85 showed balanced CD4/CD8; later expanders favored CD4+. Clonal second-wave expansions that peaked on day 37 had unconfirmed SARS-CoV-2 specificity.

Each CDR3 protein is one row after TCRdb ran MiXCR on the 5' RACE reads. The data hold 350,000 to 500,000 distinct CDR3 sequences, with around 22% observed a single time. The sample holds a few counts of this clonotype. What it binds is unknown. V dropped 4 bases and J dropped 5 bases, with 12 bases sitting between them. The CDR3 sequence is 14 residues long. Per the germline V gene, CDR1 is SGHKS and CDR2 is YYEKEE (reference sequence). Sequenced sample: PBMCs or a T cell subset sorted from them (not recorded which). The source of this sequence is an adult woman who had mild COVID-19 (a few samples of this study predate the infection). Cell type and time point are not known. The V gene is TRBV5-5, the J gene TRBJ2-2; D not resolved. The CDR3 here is CASSLGLGTGELFF. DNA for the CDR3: TGTGCCAGCAGCCTAGGGTTAGGGACCGGGGAGCTGTTTTTT.